The 29 T cell receptor beta chains listed next were all sequenced from one sample in a study of CD8+CD57+ T cells in acquired aplastic anemia. Patients who underwent sequencing had shown CD8+CD57+ cell expansion by flow cytometry. The template for TCR beta VDJ and CDR3 sequence profiling was genomic DNA. TCRdb called the reads again in MiXCR, with one record for every CDR3 protein. The sample contains 130,000 or so distinct CDR3 sequences, nearly 40% of which appear only once. Sequenced input: sorted CD4+, CD8+, or CD8+CD57+ T cells (not recorded which) from PBMCs. The receptors were sampled from a human donor with aplastic anemia.

V usage is TRBV5-6 and J usage is TRBJ1-6; 7 positions agree with TRBD1. CDR3 length equals 14 residues. Germline loops: CDR1 SGHDT, CDR2 YYEEEE. Trimming took 4 bases from V and 10 from J; bases not matched to a gene: 8. The CDR3 DNA is TGTGCCAGCAGCGCAGGGGGTCCGGCCTCACCCCTCCACTTT. Protein: CASSAGGPASPLHF. Drawing the rest from reference TRBV5-6 and TRBJ1-6, the complete variable domain is DAGVTQSPTHLIKTRGQQVTLRCSPKSGHDTVSWYQQALGQGPQFIFQYYEEEERQRGNFPDRFSGHQFPNYSSELNVNALLLGDSALYLCASSAGGPASPLHFGNGTRLTVT.

This clonotype was seen at least ten times. This chain connects TRBV6-5 to TRBJ2-1; TRBD2 aligns across 7 bases. CDR3 length: 15 amino acids. Germline loops: CDR1 MNHEY, CDR2 SVGAGI. Losses at the gene ends were 2 bases for V and 5 bases for J; bases not matched to a gene: 6. CDR3 DNA: TGTGCCAGCAGTTACGGGGGGGGGATTAACAATGAGCAGTTCTTC. Residues: CASSYGGGINNEQFF.

This clonotype was seen many times. The V call is TRBV20-1, the J call TRBJ1-2; 8 positions agree with TRBD1. Germline V gives CDR1 DFQATT, CDR2 SNEGSKA (reference sequence). J lost 8 bases, V lost 2 bases, and 13 bases had no gene match. The CDR3 covers 15 residues. CDR3 sequence reads: CSARKTGAGWGGYTF. CDR3 bases: TGCAGTGCTAGAAAGACAGGGGCGGGGTGGGGCGGCTACACCTTC.

The J gene is TRBJ1-1, the V gene TRBV2; D is possibly TRBD1 (6 bases). This CDR3 is 14 amino acids long. Germline V gene lookup returns CDR1 SNHLY and CDR2 FYNNEI. V dropped 5 bases and J dropped 8 bases, with 18 bases sitting between them. In DNA, the CDR3 is TGTGCCAGCAGTTTATTAGGACAGACCCTAGAAGCTTTCTTT. This encodes CASSLLGQTLEAFF.

The chain combines TRBV2 with TRBJ2-5, with 8 bases aligning to TRBD2. The V gene end was trimmed by 6 bases and the J gene end by 0 bases; junction bases not matched to a gene: 9. The CDR3 runs to 16 residues. The V gene's germline CDR1 is SNHLY and CDR2 FYNNEI. The CDR3 nucleotides read TGTGCCAGCAGCCTAGACTGGCGGGGGGACCAAGAGACCCAGTACTTC. Residues: CASSLDWRGDQETQYF.

The chain has TRBV19 and TRBJ2-7, with 7 bases identical to TRBD1. The CDR3 consists of 14 residues. Germline V gene data show CDR1 as LNHDA and CDR2 as SQIVND (reference sequence). J gave up 2 bases and V 5 bases, and 6 bases lay outside the gene matches. CDR3 in amino acids: CASSSLDRTYEQYF. CDR3 DNA sequence: TGTGCCAGTAGTTCCCTGGACAGGACCTACGAGCAGTACTTC.

This clonotype was observed many times. The genes are TRBV20-1 and TRBJ1-1; TRBD1 matches at 9 bases. The germline V gene has CDR1 DFQATT and CDR2 SNEGSKA (reference sequence). V shed 3 bases, J shed 5 bases, and the junction held 7 bases outside the gene matches. The CDR3 loop spans 14 amino acids. As DNA, the CDR3 is TGCAGTGCTAGGCCCGGGACAGGGTCGACTGAAGCTTTCTTT. Translating gives CSARPGTGSTEAFF.

The chain is built from TRBV27 and TRBJ2-5; the match to TRBD2 covers 9 bases. V lost 6 bases, J lost 2 bases, and 10 bases stayed unmatched. CDR1 and CDR2 from the germline V gene are MNHEY and SMNVEV (reference sequence). The CDR3 spans 16 residues. In DNA form, the CDR3 reads TGTGCCAGCAGCCTAGCGGGGAGGACCATTCAAGAGACCCAGTACTTC. The encoded protein is CASSLAGRTIQETQYF.

The chain is built from TRBV7-9 and TRBJ1-2, with unresolved D. There are 14 residues in the CDR3. CDR1 is SEHNR and CDR2 is FQNEAQ in the germline V gene (reference sequence). With 5 bases removed from V and 6 bases from J, the gap between germline ends came to 16 bases. The CDR3 loop is CASSPSGQVDGYTF. In DNA form, the CDR3 reads TGTGCCAGCAGCCCGAGTGGTCAGGTGGATGGCTACACCTTC.

Here the CDR3 DNA reads TGCAGTGCACTGGGGCAGGGGGCGAGTCAGCCCCAGCATTTT. It is translated as CSALGQGASQPQHF. This chain links TRBV20-1 with TRBJ1-5, with 8 bases lining up with TRBD1. With 6 bases clipped from V and 6 bases from J, the junction kept 10 bases outside the gene matches. Germline values: CDR1 DFQATT, CDR2 SNEGSKA (reference sequence). This CDR3 contains 14 residues.

With regard to this clonotype: The conserved phenylalanine or tryptophan normally closing the CDR3 is absent here, so this likely arose from a read error. V and J are TRBV27 and TRBJ1-6; D perhaps matches TRBD1 (5 bases). V lost 2 bases, J lost 10 bases, and 18 bases lay in between. Germline CDR1 reads MNHEY; CDR2 reads SMNVEV (reference sequence). There are 16 residues in the CDR3. Here the CDR3 reads CASSLAGRLEGSPLHL. The CDR3 DNA is TGTGCCAGCAGTTTAGCGGGGAGACTAGAGGGGTCACCCCTCCACCTT.

This clonotype was seen ten or more times. The V and J genes are TRBV20-1 and TRBJ2-5; D gene uncertain. The V gene's germline CDR1 is DFQATT and CDR2 SNEGSKA (reference sequence). The V end was cut by 3 bases, the J end by 1 base, with 15 bases between. The CDR3 consists of 15 residues. For the CDR3, the DNA is TGCAGTGCTAGGCCCACAAGGCGACCCCAAGAGACCCAGTACTTC. The encoded protein is CSARPTRRPQETQYF.

Concerning this clonotype itself: A much more abundant neighbour one base away suggests this may be a read error. The J gene is TRBJ2-3, the V gene TRBV14; TRBD1 agrees at 9 bases. Germline trimming cut 3 bases from V and 4 bases from J; bases unmatched to any gene: 2. Germline CDR1 SGHDN, CDR2 FVKESK. CDR3 length: 14 residues. CDR3 DNA: TGTGCCAGCAGCCAGAACAGGGGGCCAGATACGCAGTATTTT. Translating it yields CASSQNRGPDTQYF.

This clonotype has more than one count but fewer than ten. Being one base from a much bigger clone, this may be a read error. The chain has TRBV4-1 and TRBJ1-6, with 7 bases identical to TRBD1. The CDR3 runs to 16 residues. Germline lookup yields CDR1 MGHRA and CDR2 YSYEKL. CDR3 residues: CASSQDRGTVNSPLRF. Here the CDR3 DNA reads TGCGCCAGCAGCCAAGATAGGGGGACAGTTAATTCACCCCTCCGCTTT.

The genes are TRBV12-3 or TRBV12-4 and TRBJ1-5; 8 bases match TRBD1. The CDR3 length is 15 residues. The ends lost 3 bases at V and 0 bases at J; junction bases unmatched: 1. In DNA, the CDR3 is TGTGCCAGCAGTTTTGGACAGGGTAGCAATCAGCCCCAGCATTTT. This sequence encodes CASSFGQGSNQPQHF.

This clonotype was recorded once. V gene TRBV10-3 combines with J gene TRBJ1-1; 10 nucleotides match TRBD1. Germline values: CDR1 ENHRY, CDR2 SYGVKD. Losses at the gene ends were 6 bases for V and 0 bases for J; bases not matched to a gene: 1. The CDR3 spans 14 residues. The CDR3 loop reads CAIRTGGLNTEAFF. In nucleotides, the CDR3 is TGTGCCATCAGGACAGGGGGCTTGAACACTGAAGCTTTCTTT.

The chain uses TRBV28 and TRBJ2-2; TRBD2 matches at 9 bases. The CDR3 has 17 amino acids. V was pared by 3 bases and J by 5 bases, with 10 bases of the junction left unmatched. CDR1 is MDHEN and CDR2 is SYDVKM in the germline V gene. CDR3 DNA: TGTGCCAGCAGTTTTCTTCTAGCGGGGCCGTTGACCGGGGAGCTGTTTTTT. It specifies CASSFLLAGPLTGELFF.

The chain couples TRBV19 to TRBJ2-5; 11 positions agree with TRBD2. Losses at the gene ends were 8 bases for V and 4 bases for J; bases not matched to a gene: 9. The CDR3 sequence is 15 residues long. CDR1 and CDR2 from the germline V gene are LNHDA and SQIVND (reference sequence). This chain's CDR3 is CASQATGTSGETQYF. The CDR3 coding sequence is TGTGCCAGTCAGGCGACCGGGACTAGCGGAGAGACCCAGTACTTC. Drawing the rest from reference TRBV19 and TRBJ2-5, the complete variable domain is DGGITQSPKYLFRKEGQNVTLSCEQNLNHDAMYWYRQDPGQGLRLIYYSQIVNDFQKGDIAEGYSVSREKKESFPLTVTSAQKNPTAFYLCASQATGTSGETQYFGPGTRLLVL.

This clonotype was recorded at least ten times. This chain links TRBV28 with TRBJ1-6, with TRBD1 identical over 8 bases. V lost 4 bases to trimming and J lost 10 bases; unmatched junction nucleotides: 9. CDR3 size: 15 residues. Germline loops: CDR1 MDHEN, CDR2 SYDVKM. In DNA, the CDR3 is TGTGCCAGCAGTTCGTGGGGCAGGGGGCAATCACCCCTCCACTTT. Its protein is CASSSWGRGQSPLHF. The entire variable domain, with the rest obtained from reference TRBV28 and TRBJ1-6, is as follows: DVKVTQSSRYLVKRTGEKVFLECVQDMDHENMFWYRQDPGLGLRLIYFSYDVKMKEKGDIPEGYSVSREKKERFSLILESASTNQTSMYLCASSSWGRGQSPLHFGNGTRLTVT.

J is TRBJ2-7 and V is TRBV19; D tentatively reads TRBD1 or TRBD2 (6 bases each). This CDR3 comprises 14 residues. CDR1 is LNHDA and CDR2 is SQIVND in the germline V gene (reference sequence). The CDR3 reads CASSIRGRSYEQYV. CDR3 in DNA: TGCGCCAGTAGTATCCGGGGGCGCTCCTACGAGCAGTACGTC.

Remarks on this clonotype: Since a much larger clone is just one base distant, this may be a read error. The V gene is TRBV20-1, the J gene TRBJ2-4; D is ambiguous. Trimming left V 2 bases short and J 11 bases short, with 13 bases between. Germline V gene sequence: CDR1 DFQATT, CDR2 SNEGSKA (reference sequence). There are 12 residues in the CDR3. CDR3 sequence (DNA): TGCAGTGCTAGAACCGGGCCCGACGTTCAGTACTTC. It yields the protein CSARTGPDVQYF.

This clonotype turned up a few times. An end of the junction does not agree with germline; a read error may underlie this. The chain links TRBV4-1 to TRBJ1-2, with D possibly being TRBD1 (6 bases). There are 16 residues in the CDR3. Germline V lookup: CDR1 MGHRA, CDR2 YSYEKL. CDR3 coding DNA: TGCGCCAGCAGCCTCTTGACAGGACGGACTAACTTTGGCTACACCTTC. Translated, it gives CASSLLTGRTNFGYTF.

In its sample, this clonotype was seen many times. This chain joins TRBV2 and TRBJ1-3; no firm D call. The CDR3 contains 14 residues. V dropped 5 bases and J dropped 0 bases, with 8 bases sitting between them. Germline assignment: CDR1 SNHLY and CDR2 FYNNEI. As DNA, the CDR3 is TGTGCCAGCAGTTATTCTTCCTCTGGAAACACCATATATTTT. Its protein is CASSYSSSGNTIYF.

There are many counts of this clonotype. V is TRBV6-1 and J is TRBJ2-3, with TRBD1 matching 12 bases. The length of the CDR3 is 17 residues. V was pared by 0 bases and J by 6 bases, with 7 bases of the junction left unmatched. The germline V gene has CDR1 MNHNS and CDR2 SASEGT. CDR3 sequence reads: CASSEARGTGGQDTQYF. In DNA, the CDR3 is TGTGCCAGCAGTGAAGCGCGAGGGACAGGGGGCCAGGATACGCAGTATTTT.

This clonotype was seen a handful of times. The genes are TRBV6-5 and TRBJ2-7, with TRBD2 identical over 8 bases. V dropped 0 bases and J dropped 2; count of bases not matched to a gene: 3. CDR1 is MNHEY, CDR2 SVGAGI, per germline. The CDR3 sequence is 15 residues long. The CDR3: CASSYSGGGPYEQYF. The CDR3 nucleotides are TGTGCCAGCAGTTACTCGGGCGGGGGGCCCTACGAGCAGTACTTC.

This rearrangement joins TRBV5-1 to TRBJ1-1, with D hard to call. Germline assignment: CDR1 SGHRS and CDR2 YFSETQ. This CDR3 comprises 13 residues. Trimming pared 0 bases from V and 8 bases from J, leaving 11 bases between. The CDR3 sequence: CASSLGQPQEAFF. The CDR3 DNA reads as TGCGCCAGCAGCTTGGGACAACCTCAGGAAGCTTTCTTT.

This clonotype was recorded at least ten times. The chain couples TRBV7-8 to TRBJ1-1; D unclear. Trimming removed 2 bases from V and 6 bases from J, with 13 bases in between. The CDR3 has 14 residues. The germline V gene has CDR1 SGHVS and CDR2 FQNEAQ. CDR3 in amino acids: CASSLIPPIAEAFF. Here the CDR3 DNA reads TGTGCCAGCAGCTTAATACCCCCCATCGCTGAAGCTTTCTTT.

The J gene is TRBJ1-4, the V gene TRBV2, with 10 bases that match TRBD1. The length of the CDR3 is 15 residues. Germline loops: CDR1 SNHLY, CDR2 FYNNEI. With V trimmed by 2 bases and J by 6 bases, 3 bases remained unmatched. The CDR3 nucleotides read TGTGCCAGCAGTGAACAGGGGACAGGGGATGAAAAACTGTTTTTT. Protein sequence: CASSEQGTGDEKLFF.

The sample holds many counts of this clonotype. The chain carries TRBV6-5 and TRBJ2-1; TRBD2 agrees at 7 bases. V lost 3 bases and J lost 5; bases outside the gene matches: 1. Germline CDR1 reads MNHEY; CDR2 reads SVGAGI. The length of the CDR3 is 13 residues. The CDR3 spells CASSYRGDNEQFF. The CDR3 DNA is TGTGCCAGCAGTTATCGGGGGGACAATGAGCAGTTCTTC.